This T cell receptor (beta chain) was documented in a study of blood T cells in healthy people across ages. Study results and caveats: Diversity figures based on one million T cells were deemed too low.

Trimming left V 8 bases short and J 4 bases short, with 12 bases between. There are 13 residues in the CDR3. The germline V gene has CDR1 SNHLY and CDR2 FYNNEI. A second PCR, run for about 6 to 11 cycles, used a sample-barcoded 5' primer plus a J-beta primer mix. Via MiXCR, TCRdb re-called the 5' RACE reads, giving one row per CDR3 protein. The sample holds 1.8 million or so distinct CDR3 sequences; about 39% are singletons and the top ten take more than 20%. A remark on this clonotype: No antigen is known for it.

Sequencing used blood. V gene TRBV2 combines with J gene TRBJ1-5, with D uncertain. The receptor's source is a human donor in good health. CDR3 sequence: CASGDTLNQPQHF. CDR3 DNA: TGTGCCAGCGGCGACACCTTGAATCAGCCCCAGCATTTT.